This T cell receptor beta chain was recorded in a study of read filtering for tumor transcriptome and immune sequencing. Study details: Among patients, approximately 17 were male and around 13 female, aged roughly 45 to 80 (mean about 72). By R-ISS, stages I, II and III held about 8, 17 and 7 patients.

This library used 300 to 500 ng RNA and molecular barcoded adaptors spanning alpha/delta and beta/gamma chains. TCRdb re-called the reads with MiXCR, one entry per CDR3 protein. The sample holds about 130,000 distinct CDR3 sequences, approximately 13% seen once. Findings and caveats of the study: About 80% of IR-seq clonotypes had a single read, yet these held about 3.5% of reads. IR-seq and RNA-seq agreed better without single-read clonotypes.

Germline CDR1 reads SQVTM; CDR2 reads ANQGSEA. V was trimmed by 4 bases and J by 3 bases, leaving 18 bases between them. This CDR3 comprises 15 residues. This clonotype was counted many times. Its antigen is as yet unknown. The sequenced material came from a population of CD138-negative cells sorted from bone marrow. The gene calls are TRBV29-1 and TRBJ1-2, with D possibly being TRBD1 (5 bases). This clonotype was sampled from a donor aged 40 or older with multiple myeloma. Here the CDR3 DNA reads TGCAGCGTTGGGGGACCGCAAGTAGTTTACTATGGCTACACCTTC. Translated: CSVGGPQVVYYGYTF. Complete variable domain (other parts from reference TRBV29-1 and TRBJ1-2): SAVISQKPSRDICQRGTSLTIQCQVDSQVTMMFWYRQQPGQSLTLIATANQGSEATYESGFVIDKFPISRPNLTFSTLTVSNMSPEDSSIYLCSVGGPQVVYYGYTFGSGTRLTVV.